These 10 T cell receptor beta chains came from one sample sequenced in a study of blood T cell repertoires in COVID-19. Assay used: immunoSEQ multiplex PCR; TCRdb lists only in-frame clones, some missing. Of 300,000 to 400,000 clones in the sample, 87% are singletons; the top ten hold roughly 9.9%. Sequenced input: peripheral blood. These receptors were taken from a man aged 30 to 39 with COVID-19, enrolled during active disease.

Of note for this clone: This sample also contains other DNA sequences that code for the same CDR3. The rearrangement links TRBV11-1 to TRBJ1-1, with a tentative D call TRBD1 (5 bases). The germline V and J ends were trimmed by 2 bases and 5 bases, with 12 bases remaining between them. The CDR3 is made up of 14 amino acids. The germline CDR1 and CDR2 sequences are SGHAT and FQDESV (reference sequence). The CDR3 is CASSLTGDGTEAFF. The CDR3 bases are TGTGCCAGCAGCTTAACGGGGGACGGGACTGAAGCTTTCTTT.

J is TRBJ1-6 and V is TRBV18; maybe TRBD1 (6 bases). Germline CDR1 reads KGHSH; CDR2 reads LQKENI. The CDR3 is 16 residues long. V lost 2 bases to trimming and J lost 4 bases, with 12 bases between them. The CDR3 sequence is CASSPLPDSYNSPLHF. DNA for the CDR3: TGTGCCAGCTCACCATTACCGGACAGTTATAATTCACCCCTCCACTTT.

The chain combines TRBV5-6 with TRBJ1-1; D call uncertain. The CDR3 has 13 residues. V gave up 0 bases and J gave up 0 bases, with 3 bases separating them. Germline CDR1 SGHDT, CDR2 YYEEEE. Here the CDR3 reads CASSLDMNTEAFF. CDR3 DNA: TGTGCCAGCAGCTTGGATATGAACACTGAAGCTTTCTTT. Filled out from reference TRBV5-6 and TRBJ1-1, the complete variable domain reads DAGVTQSPTHLIKTRGQQVTLRCSPKSGHDTVSWYQQALGQGPQFIFQYYEEEERQRGNFPDRFSGHQFPNYSSELNVNALLLGDSALYLCASSLDMNTEAFFGQGTRLTVV.

This chain connects TRBV18 to TRBJ1-1, with 10 bases that match TRBD1. Germline CDR1 reads KGHSH; CDR2 reads LQKENI. V trimming: 1 base; J trimming: 0 bases; junction bases outside the gene matches: 5. This CDR3 contains 17 residues. The CDR3 nucleotides are TGTGCCAGCTCACCACAGGGACAGGGGCTTGTGAACACTGAAGCTTTCTTT. Translating it yields CASSPQGQGLVNTEAFF.

Here the CDR3 reads CASSYWGQDQETQYF. The CDR3 nucleotides are TGTGCCAGCAGTTACTGGGGACAGGACCAAGAGACCCAGTACTTC. This sequence joins TRBV6-6 and TRBJ2-5; TRBD1 matches at 8 bases. Germline V gene data show CDR1 as MNHNY and CDR2 as SVGAGI (reference sequence). CDR3 size: 15 residues. V shed 1 base and J 0 bases; nucleotides not matched to a gene: 1.

The rearrangement joins TRBV7-2 to TRBJ2-2; D perhaps matches TRBD2 (6 bases). Germline V lookup: CDR1 SGHTA, CDR2 FQGNSA. The CDR3 consists of 12 residues. V lost 8 bases, J lost 6 bases, and 10 bases lay in between. The CDR3, as DNA: TGTGCCAGCCGGTGGGGGGCCGGGGAGCTGTTTTTT. Protein sequence: CASRWGAGELFF.

As for this clone: Different DNA sequences within this sample yield the same CDR3. The chain has TRBV18 and TRBJ2-5; 8 bases fit TRBD1. CDR1 and CDR2 (germline): KGHSH, LQKENI. The CDR3 runs to 13 residues. J gave up 2 bases and V 5 bases, and 1 base lay outside the gene matches. This CDR3 is CASSGDRQETQYF. For the CDR3, the DNA is TGTGCCAGCTCAGGGGACAGGCAAGAGACCCAGTACTTC.

This chain connects TRBV18 to TRBJ2-3, with no clear D. This CDR3 is 13 amino acids long. Per germline, CDR1 KGHSH and CDR2 LQKENI. V was clipped by 3 bases and J by 6 bases, with 10 bases between them. As DNA, the CDR3 is TGTGCCAGCTCACCCCTATTGGTTGATACGCAGTATTTT. Its translation is CASSPLLVDTQYF.

V usage is TRBV7-9 and J usage is TRBJ2-7; perhaps TRBD1 as D (5 bases). V shed 0 bases and J shed 5 bases, with 23 bases lying between them. CDR3 length: 18 residues. Germline V gene lookup returns CDR1 SEHNR and CDR2 FQNEAQ (reference sequence). The CDR3 loop is CASSLARQSPSPTDEQYF. The CDR3 nucleotides are TGTGCCAGCAGCTTAGCCCGACAGAGCCCTTCGCCTACGGACGAGCAGTACTTC.

The gene calls are TRBV6-5 and TRBJ2-1, with D maybe TRBD2 (5 bases). Germline V gene sequence: CDR1 MNHEY, CDR2 SVGAGI. Trimming took 0 bases from V and 7 from J, leaving 10 bases between them. This CDR3 comprises 14 residues. Written as DNA, the CDR3 is TGTGCCAGCAGTTACTCGCGTCGCGGGAATGAGCAGTTCTTC. Encoded protein: CASSYSRRGNEQFF.